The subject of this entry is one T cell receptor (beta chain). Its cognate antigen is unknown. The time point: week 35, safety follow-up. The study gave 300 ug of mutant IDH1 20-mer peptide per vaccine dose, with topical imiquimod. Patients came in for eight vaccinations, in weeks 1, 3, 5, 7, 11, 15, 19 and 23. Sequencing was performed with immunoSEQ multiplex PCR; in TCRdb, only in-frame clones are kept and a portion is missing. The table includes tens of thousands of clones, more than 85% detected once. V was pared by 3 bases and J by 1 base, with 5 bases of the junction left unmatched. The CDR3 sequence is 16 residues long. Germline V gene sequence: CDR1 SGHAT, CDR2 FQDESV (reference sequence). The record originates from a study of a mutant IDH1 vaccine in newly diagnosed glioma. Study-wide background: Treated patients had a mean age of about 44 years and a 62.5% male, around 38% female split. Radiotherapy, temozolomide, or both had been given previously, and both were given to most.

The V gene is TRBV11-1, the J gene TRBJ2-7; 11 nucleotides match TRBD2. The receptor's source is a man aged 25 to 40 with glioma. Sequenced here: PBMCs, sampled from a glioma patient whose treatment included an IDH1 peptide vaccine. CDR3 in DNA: TGTGCCAGCAGCTTGCTCGGGACTAGCGGATCCTACGAGCAGTACTTC. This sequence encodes CASSLLGTSGSYEQYF.